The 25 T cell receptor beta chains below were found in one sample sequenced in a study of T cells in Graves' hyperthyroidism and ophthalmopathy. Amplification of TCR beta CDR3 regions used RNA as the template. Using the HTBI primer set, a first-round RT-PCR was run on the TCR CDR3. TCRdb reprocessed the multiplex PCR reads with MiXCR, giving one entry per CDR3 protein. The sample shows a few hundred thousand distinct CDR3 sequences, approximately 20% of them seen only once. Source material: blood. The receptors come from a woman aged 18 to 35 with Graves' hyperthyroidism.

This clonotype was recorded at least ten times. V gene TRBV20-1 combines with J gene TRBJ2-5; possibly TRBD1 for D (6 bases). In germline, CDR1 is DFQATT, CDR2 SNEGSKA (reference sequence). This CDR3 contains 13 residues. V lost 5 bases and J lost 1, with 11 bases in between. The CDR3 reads CSAHRVSQETQYF. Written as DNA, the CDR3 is TGCAGTGCTCACAGGGTCAGCCAAGAGACCCAGTACTTC.

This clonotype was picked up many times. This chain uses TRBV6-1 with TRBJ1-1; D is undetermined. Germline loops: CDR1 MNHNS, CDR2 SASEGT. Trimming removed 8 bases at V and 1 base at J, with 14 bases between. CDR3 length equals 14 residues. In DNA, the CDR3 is TGTGCCAGCTTTAAGGGAGGAGGGAACACTGAAGCTTTCTTT. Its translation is CASFKGGGNTEAFF.

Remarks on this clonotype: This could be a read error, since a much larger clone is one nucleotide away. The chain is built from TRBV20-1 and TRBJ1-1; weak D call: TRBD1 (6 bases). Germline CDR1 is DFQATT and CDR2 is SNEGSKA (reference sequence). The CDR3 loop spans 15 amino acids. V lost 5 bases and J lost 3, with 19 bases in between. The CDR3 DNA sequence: TGCAGTGCTTCCCGGACAGAACCCATGGACACTGAAGCTTTCTTT. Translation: CSASRTEPMDTEAFF.

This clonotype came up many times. CDR3 region: CASSPTRHQETQYF. CDR3 DNA: TGTGCCAGCAGCCCGACTAGGCACCAAGAGACCCAGTACTTC. J is TRBJ2-5 and V is TRBV11-3, with a tentative D call TRBD2 (6 bases). Germline CDR1 reads SGHNT; CDR2 reads YENEEA. This CDR3 is 14 amino acids long. V was clipped by 5 bases and J by 0 bases, with 10 bases between them.

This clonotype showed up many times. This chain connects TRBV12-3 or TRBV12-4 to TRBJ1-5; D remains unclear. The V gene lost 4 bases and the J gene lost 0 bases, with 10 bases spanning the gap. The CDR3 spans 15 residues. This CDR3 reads CASSWTVYSNQPQHF. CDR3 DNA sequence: TGTGCCAGCAGTTGGACGGTCTATAGCAATCAGCCCCAGCATTTT.

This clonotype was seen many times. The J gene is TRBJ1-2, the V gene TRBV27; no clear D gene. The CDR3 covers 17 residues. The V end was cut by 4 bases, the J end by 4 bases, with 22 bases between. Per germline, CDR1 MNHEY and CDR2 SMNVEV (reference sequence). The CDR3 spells CASSSHRDALYFYGYTF. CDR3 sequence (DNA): TGTGCCAGCAGTTCGCACCGCGACGCCCTGTATTTCTATGGCTACACCTTC.

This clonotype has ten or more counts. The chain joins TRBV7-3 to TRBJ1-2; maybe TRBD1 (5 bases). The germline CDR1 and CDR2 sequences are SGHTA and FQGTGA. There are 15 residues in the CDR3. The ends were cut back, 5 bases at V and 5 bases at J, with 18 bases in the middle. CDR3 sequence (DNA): TGTGCCAGCAGCAAAAACGGACAAGATCGTTATGGCTACACCTTC. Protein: CASSKNGQDRYGYTF.

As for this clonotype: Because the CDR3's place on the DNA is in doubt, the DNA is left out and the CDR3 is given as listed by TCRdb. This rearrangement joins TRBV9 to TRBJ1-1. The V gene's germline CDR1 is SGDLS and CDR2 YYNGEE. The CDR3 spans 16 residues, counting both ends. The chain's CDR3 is CASSHSWAEGNTEACF.

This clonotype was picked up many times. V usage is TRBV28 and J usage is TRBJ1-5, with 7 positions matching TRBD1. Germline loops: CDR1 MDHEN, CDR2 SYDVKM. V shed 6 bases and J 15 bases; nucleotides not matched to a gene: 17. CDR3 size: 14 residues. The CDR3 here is CASSLGGGDRHLHF. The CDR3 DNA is TGTGCCAGCAGCCTCGGGGGGGGGGACAGACATCTGCATTTT.

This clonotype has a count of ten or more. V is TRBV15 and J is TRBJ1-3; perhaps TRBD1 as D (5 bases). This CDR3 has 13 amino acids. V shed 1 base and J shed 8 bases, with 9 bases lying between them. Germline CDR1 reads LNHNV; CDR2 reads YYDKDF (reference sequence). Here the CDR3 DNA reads TGTGCCACCAGCAGAGTCAGGGAAGACACCATATATTTT. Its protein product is CATSRVREDTIYF.

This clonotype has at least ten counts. CDR3 coding DNA: TGTGCCGGAAGGACAGGGCTCTATGGCTACACCTTC. The encoded protein is CAGRTGLYGYTF. The chain has TRBV2 and TRBJ1-2; 8 bases are a match to TRBD1. CDR3 length: 12 amino acids. Trimming removed 11 bases from V and 4 bases from J; junction bases left unmatched: 6. Germline V gives CDR1 SNHLY, CDR2 FYNNEI.

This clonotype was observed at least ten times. The CDR3 is CATSREQGNTEAFF. The CDR3 nucleotides read TGTGCCACCAGCAGAGAACAGGGGAACACTGAAGCTTTCTTT. The chain employs TRBV15 and TRBJ1-1; D is possibly TRBD1 (6 bases). The CDR3 length is 14 residues. V gave up 0 bases and J gave up 1 base, with 6 bases separating them. The germline V gene encodes CDR1 LNHNV and CDR2 YYDKDF (reference sequence).

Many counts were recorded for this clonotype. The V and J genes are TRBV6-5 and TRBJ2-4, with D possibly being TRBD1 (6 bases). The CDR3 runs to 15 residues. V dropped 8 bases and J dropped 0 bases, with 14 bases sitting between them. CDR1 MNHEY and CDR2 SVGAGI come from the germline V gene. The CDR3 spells CASQGSLLAKNIQYF. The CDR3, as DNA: TGTGCCAGCCAGGGGTCCTTACTAGCCAAAAACATTCAGTACTTC.

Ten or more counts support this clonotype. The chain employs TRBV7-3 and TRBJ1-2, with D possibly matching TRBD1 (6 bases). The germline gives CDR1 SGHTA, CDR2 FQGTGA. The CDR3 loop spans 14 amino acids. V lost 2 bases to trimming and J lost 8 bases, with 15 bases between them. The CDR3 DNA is TGTGCCAGCAGCTTAGTGGGGGGCGCAGAGGGCTACACCTTC. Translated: CASSLVGGAEGYTF.

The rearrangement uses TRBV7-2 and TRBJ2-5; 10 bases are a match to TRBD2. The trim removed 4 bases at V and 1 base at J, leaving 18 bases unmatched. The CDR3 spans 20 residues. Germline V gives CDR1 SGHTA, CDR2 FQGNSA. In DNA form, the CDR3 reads TGTGCCAGCAGCTCTACGCTTGGGGGGAGACTAGCGGGCTCCCAAGAGACCCAGTACTTC. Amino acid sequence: CASSSTLGGRLAGSQETQYF.

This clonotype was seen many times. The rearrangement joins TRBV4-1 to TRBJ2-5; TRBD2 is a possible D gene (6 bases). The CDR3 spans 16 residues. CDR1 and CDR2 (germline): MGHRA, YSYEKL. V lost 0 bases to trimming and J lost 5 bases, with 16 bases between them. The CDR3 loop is CASSQDRGGKGETQYF. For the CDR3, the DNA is TGCGCCAGCAGCCAAGATCGCGGAGGGAAGGGCGAGACCCAGTACTTC.

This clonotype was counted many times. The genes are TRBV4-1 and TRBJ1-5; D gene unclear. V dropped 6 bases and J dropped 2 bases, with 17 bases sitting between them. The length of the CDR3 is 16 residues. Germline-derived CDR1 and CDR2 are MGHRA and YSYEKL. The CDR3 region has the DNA TGCGCCAGCAGTGGGTGGTTCCCCGTTGGCAATCAGCCCCAGCATTTT. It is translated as CASSGWFPVGNQPQHF.

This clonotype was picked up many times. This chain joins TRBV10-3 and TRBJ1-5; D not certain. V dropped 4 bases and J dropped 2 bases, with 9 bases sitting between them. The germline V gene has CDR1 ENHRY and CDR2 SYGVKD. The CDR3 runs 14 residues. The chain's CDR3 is CAISAGSGNQPQHF. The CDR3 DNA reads TGTGCCATCAGTGCCGGGTCGGGCAATCAGCCCCAGCATTTT.

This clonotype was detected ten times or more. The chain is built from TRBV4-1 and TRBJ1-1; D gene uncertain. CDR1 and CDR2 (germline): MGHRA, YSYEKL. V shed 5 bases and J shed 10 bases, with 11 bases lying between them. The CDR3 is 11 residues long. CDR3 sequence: CASSDGKGAFF. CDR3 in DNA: TGCGCCAGCAGCGACGGGAAGGGAGCTTTCTTT.

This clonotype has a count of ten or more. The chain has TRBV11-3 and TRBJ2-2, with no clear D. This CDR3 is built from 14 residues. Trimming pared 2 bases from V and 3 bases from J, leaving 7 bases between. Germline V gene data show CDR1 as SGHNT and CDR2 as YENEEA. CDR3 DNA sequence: TGTGCCAGCAGCTTATCCCGAGACACCGGGGAGCTGTTTTTT. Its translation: CASSLSRDTGELFF.

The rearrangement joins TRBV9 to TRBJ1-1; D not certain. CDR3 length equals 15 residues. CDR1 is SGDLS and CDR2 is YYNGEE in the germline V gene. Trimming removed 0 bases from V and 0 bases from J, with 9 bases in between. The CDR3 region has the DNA TGTGCCAGCAGCGTAGGCCGAGCCGTGAACACTGAAGCTTTCTTT. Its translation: CASSVGRAVNTEAFF. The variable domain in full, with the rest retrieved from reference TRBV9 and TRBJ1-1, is DSGVTQTPKHLITATGQRVTLRCSPRSGDLSVYWYQQSLDQGLQFLIQYYNGEERAKGNILERFSAQQFPDLHSELNLSSLELGDSALYFCASSVGRAVNTEAFFGQGTRLTVV.

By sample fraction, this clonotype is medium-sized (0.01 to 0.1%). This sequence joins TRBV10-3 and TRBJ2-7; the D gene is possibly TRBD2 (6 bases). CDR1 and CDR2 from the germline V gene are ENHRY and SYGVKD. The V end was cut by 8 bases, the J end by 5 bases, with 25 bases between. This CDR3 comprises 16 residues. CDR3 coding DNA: TGTGCCATCCAGGGCCGTGCGGGGTCAGGAGTGGACGAGCAGTACTTC. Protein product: CAIQGRAGSGVDEQYF.

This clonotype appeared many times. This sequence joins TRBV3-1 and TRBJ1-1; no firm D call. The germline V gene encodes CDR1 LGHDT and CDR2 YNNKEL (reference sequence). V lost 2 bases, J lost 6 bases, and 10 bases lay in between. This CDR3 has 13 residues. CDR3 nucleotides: TGTGCCAGCAGCCAAAATATCGGGGCTGAAGCTTTCTTT. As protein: CASSQNIGAEAFF.

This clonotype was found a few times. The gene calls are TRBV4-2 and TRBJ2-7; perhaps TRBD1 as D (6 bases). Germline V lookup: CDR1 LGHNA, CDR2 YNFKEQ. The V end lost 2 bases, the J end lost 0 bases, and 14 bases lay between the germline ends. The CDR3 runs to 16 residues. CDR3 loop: CASSQFGDTFSYEQYF. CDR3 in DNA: TGTGCCAGCAGCCAATTCGGGGACACTTTCTCCTACGAGCAGTACTTC.

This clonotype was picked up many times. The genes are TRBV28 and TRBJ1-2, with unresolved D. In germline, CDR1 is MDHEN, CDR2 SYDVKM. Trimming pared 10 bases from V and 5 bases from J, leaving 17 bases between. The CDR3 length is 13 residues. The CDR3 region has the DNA TGTGCCACCAATACTGACGATAAATATGGCTACACCTTC. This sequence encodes CATNTDDKYGYTF.